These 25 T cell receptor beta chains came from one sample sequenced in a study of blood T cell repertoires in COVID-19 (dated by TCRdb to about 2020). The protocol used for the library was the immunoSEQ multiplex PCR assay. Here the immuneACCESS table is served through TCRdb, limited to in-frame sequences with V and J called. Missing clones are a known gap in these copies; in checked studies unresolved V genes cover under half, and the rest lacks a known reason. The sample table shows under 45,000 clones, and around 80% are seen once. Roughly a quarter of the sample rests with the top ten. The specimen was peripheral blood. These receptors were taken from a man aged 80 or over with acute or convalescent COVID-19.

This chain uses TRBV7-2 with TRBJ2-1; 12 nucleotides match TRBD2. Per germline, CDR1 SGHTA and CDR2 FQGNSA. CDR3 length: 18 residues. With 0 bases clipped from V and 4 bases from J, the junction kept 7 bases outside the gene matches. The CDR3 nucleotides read TGTGCCAGCAGCTTAGCGCTGGCTAGCGGGGGGGTATACAATGAGCAGTTCTTC. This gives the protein CASSLALASGGVYNEQFF.

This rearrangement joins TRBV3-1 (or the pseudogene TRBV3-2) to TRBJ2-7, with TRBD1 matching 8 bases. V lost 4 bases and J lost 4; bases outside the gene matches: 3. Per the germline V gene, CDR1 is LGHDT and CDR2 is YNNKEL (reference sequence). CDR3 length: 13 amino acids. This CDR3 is CASSLRGQYEQYF. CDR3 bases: TGTGCCAGCAGCCTCAGGGGGCAATACGAGCAGTACTTC.

The CDR3 sequence: CASSGTGDYNSPLHF. The CDR3 DNA follows: TGTGCCAGCAGTGGGACAGGAGACTATAATTCACCCCTCCACTTT. This rearrangement joins TRBV28 to TRBJ1-6, with TRBD1 identical over 8 bases. V lost 5 bases to trimming and J lost 3 bases; unmatched junction nucleotides: 3. The V gene's germline CDR1 is MDHEN and CDR2 SYDVKM. This CDR3 is built from 15 residues.

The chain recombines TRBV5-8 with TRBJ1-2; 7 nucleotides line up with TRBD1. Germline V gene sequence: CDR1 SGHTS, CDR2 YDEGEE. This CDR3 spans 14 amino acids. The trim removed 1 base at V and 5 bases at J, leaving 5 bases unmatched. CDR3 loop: CASSLTAGGYGYTF. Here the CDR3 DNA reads TGTGCCAGCAGCTTGACAGCAGGGGGGTATGGCTACACCTTC. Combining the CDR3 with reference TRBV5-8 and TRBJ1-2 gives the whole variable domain EAGVTQSPTHLIKTRGQQATLRCSPISGHTSVYWYQQALGLGLQFLLWYDEGEERNRGNFPPRFSGRQFPNYSSELNVNALELEDSALYLCASSLTAGGYGYTFGSGTRLTVV.

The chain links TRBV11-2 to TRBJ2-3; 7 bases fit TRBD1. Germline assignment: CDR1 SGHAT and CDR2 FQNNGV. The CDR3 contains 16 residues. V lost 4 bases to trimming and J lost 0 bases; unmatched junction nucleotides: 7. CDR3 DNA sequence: TGTGCCAGCAGCTCGGGACAGACGATTAGCACAGATACGCAGTATTTT. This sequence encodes CASSSGQTISTDTQYF.

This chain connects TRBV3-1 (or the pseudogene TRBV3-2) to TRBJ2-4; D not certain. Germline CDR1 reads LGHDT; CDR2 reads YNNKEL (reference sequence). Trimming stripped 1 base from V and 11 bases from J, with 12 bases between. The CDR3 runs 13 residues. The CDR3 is CASSQGRTPVQYF. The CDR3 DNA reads TGTGCCAGCAGCCAAGGCAGAACGCCTGTTCAGTACTTC.

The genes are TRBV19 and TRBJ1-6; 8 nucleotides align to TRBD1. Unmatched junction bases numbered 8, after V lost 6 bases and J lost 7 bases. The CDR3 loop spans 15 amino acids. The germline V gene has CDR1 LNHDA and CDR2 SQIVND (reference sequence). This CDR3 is CASRTGQGQNSPLHF. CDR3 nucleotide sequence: TGTGCCAGTAGAACAGGACAGGGCCAAAATTCACCCCTCCACTTT.

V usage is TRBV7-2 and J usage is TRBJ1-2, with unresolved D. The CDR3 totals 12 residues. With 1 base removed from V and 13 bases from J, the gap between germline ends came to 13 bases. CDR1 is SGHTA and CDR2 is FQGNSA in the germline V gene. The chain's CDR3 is CASSLEAGGFTF. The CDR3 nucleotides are TGTGCCAGCAGCTTAGAGGCGGGCGGTTTCACCTTC.

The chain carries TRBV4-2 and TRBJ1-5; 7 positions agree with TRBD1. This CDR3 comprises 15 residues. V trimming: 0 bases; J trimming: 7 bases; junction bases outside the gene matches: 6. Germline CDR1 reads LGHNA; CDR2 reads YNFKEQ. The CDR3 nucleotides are TGTGCCAGCAGCCAAGATGAGGGGGCTGGCCAGCCCCAGCATTTT. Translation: CASSQDEGAGQPQHF.

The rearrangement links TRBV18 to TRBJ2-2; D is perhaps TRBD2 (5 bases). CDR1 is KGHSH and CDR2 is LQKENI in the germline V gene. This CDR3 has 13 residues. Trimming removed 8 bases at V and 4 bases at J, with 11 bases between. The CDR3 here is CASPEGSTGELFF. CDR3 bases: TGTGCCAGCCCCGAGGGATCCACCGGGGAGCTGTTTTTT.

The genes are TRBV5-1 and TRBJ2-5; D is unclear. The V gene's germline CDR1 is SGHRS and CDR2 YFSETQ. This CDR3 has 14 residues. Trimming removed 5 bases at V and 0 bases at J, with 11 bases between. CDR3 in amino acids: CASRTDMYQETQYF. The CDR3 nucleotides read TGCGCCAGCAGAACCGACATGTACCAAGAGACCCAGTACTTC.

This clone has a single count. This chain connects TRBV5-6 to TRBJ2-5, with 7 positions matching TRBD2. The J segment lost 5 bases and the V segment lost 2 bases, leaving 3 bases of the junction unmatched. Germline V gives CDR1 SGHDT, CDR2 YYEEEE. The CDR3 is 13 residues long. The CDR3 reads CASSLRSGETQYF. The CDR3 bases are TGTGCCAGCAGCTTACGTAGCGGGGAGACCCAGTACTTC. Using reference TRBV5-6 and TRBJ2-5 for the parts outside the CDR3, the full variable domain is DAGVTQSPTHLIKTRGQQVTLRCSPKSGHDTVSWYQQALGQGPQFIFQYYEEEERQRGNFPDRFSGHQFPNYSSELNVNALLLGDSALYLCASSLRSGETQYFGPGTRLLVL.

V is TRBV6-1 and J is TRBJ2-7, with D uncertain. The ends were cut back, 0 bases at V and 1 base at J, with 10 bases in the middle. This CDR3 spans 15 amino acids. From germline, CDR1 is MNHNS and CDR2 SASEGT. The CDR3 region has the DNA TGTGCCAGCAGTGAAGCCCTTATATCTTCCTACGAGCAGTACTTC. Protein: CASSEALISSYEQYF.

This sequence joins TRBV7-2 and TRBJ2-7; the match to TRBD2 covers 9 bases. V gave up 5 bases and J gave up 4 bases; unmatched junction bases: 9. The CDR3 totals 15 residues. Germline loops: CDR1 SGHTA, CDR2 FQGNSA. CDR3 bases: TGTGCCAGCAGCCTTGCATCTAGCGGGACGTACGAGCAGTACTTC. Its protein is CASSLASSGTYEQYF.

The CDR3 nucleotides read TGTGCCAGCAGTACAGAGGAGGGTCAGCCCCAGCATTTT. As protein: CASSTEEGQPQHF. The V and J genes are TRBV6-4 and TRBJ1-5; no definite D call. In germline, CDR1 is MRHNA, CDR2 SNTAGT. The CDR3 has 13 residues. V lost 5 bases, J lost 6 bases, and 11 bases lay in between.

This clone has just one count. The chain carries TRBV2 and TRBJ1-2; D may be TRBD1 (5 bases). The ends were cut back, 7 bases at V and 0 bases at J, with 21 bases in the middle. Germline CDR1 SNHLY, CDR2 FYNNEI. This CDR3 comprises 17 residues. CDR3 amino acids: CASNVDGTRGSNYGYTF. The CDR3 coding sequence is TGTGCCAGCAATGTCGATGGGACCCGGGGGTCTAACTATGGCTACACCTTC.

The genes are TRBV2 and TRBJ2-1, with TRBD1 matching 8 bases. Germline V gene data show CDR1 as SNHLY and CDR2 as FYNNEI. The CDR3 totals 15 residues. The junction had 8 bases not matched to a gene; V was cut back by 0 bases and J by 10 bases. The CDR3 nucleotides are TGTGCCAGCAGTGAAGCAACCAGGGGGCCAGGGGAGCAGTTCTTC. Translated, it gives CASSEATRGPGEQFF.

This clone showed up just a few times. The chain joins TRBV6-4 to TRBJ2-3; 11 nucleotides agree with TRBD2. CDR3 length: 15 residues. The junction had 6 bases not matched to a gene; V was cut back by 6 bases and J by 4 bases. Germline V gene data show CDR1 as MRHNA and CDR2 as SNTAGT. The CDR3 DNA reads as TGTGCCAGCAGGACGGTAGCGGGGGGGCCAGATACGCAGTATTTT. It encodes CASRTVAGGPDTQYF.

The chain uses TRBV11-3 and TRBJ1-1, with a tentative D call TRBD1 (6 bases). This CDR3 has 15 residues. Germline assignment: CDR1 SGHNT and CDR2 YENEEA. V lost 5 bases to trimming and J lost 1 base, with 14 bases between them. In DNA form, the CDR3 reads TGTGCCAGCAGCCCCCCCTTGACAGGGAACACTGAAGCTTTCTTT. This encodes CASSPPLTGNTEAFF.

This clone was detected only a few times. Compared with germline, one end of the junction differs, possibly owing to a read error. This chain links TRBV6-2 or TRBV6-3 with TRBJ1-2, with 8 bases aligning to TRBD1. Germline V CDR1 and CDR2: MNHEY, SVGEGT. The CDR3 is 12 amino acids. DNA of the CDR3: TGTGCCAGCAGTTACTGGGGAGGACAGGGCGACTTC. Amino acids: CASSYWGGQGDF.

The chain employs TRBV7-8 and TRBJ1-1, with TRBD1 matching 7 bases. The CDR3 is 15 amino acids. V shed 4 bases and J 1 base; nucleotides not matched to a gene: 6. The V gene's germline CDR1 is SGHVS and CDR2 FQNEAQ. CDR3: CASSSSGTANTEAFF. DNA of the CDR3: TGTGCCAGCAGCTCGTCCGGGACAGCGAACACTGAAGCTTTCTTT. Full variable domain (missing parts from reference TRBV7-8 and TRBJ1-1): GAGVSQSPRYKVAKRGQDVALRCDPISGHVSLFWYQQALGQGPEFLTYFQNEAQLDKSGLPSDRFFAERPEGSVSTLKIQRTQQEDSAVYLCASSSSGTANTEAFFGQGTRLTVV.

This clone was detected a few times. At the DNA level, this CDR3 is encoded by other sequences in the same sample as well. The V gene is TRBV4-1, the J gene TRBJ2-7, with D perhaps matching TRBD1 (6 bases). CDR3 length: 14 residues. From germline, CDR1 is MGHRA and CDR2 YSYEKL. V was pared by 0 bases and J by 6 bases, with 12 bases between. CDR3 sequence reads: CASSQENRVSEQYF. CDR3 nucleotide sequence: TGCGCCAGCAGCCAAGAGAACAGGGTATCCGAGCAGTACTTC.

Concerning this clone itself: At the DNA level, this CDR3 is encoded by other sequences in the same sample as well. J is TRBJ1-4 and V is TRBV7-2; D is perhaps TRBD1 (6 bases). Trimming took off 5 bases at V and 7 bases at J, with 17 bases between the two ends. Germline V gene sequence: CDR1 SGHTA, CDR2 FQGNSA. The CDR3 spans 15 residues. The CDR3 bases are TGTGCCAGCAGCCAAGGTCAGGGAGGGGGTGAAAAACTGTTTTTT. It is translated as CASSQGQGGGEKLFF.

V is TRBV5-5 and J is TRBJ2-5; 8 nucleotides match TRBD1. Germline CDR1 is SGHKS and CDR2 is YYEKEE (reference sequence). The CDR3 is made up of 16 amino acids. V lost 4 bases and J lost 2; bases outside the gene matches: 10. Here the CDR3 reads CASSPGDRSVQETQYF. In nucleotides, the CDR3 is TGTGCCAGCAGCCCAGGGGACAGGTCCGTTCAAGAGACCCAGTACTTC.

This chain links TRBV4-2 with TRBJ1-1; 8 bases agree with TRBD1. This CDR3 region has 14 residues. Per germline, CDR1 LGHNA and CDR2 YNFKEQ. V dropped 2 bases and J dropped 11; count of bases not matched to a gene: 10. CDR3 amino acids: CASSQQQGEYGAFF. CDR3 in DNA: TGTGCCAGCAGCCAACAACAGGGGGAGTATGGGGCTTTCTTT.